These 27 T cell receptor beta chains were all obtained from the same sample, sequenced in a study of blood T cell repertoires in COVID-19. TCRdb's copy holds only in-frame clones and misses some; the assay was immunoSEQ multiplex PCR. The data show 250,000 to 300,000 clones, around 83% seen once. The source material was peripheral blood. These receptors all come from a man younger than 35 with active or convalescent COVID-19.

This clone was observed a single time. This chain uses TRBV28 with TRBJ2-5; the match to TRBD1 covers 7 bases. V lost 4 bases and J lost 3; bases outside the gene matches: 2. The CDR3 is 13 residues long. Germline loops: CDR1 MDHEN, CDR2 SYDVKM. CDR3: CASSSQGEETQYF. The CDR3 coding sequence is TGTGCCAGCAGTTCCCAGGGGGAAGAGACCCAGTACTTC.

This clone was counted a single time. The chain employs TRBV15 and TRBJ1-2; D might be TRBD1 (5 bases). Germline V gives CDR1 LNHNV, CDR2 YYDKDF (reference sequence). Trimming pared 5 bases from V and 8 bases from J, leaving 15 bases between. CDR3 size: 13 residues. The CDR3: CATSDSYSGGYTF. In DNA form, the CDR3 reads TGTGCCACCAGCGACTCCTACTCAGGGGGCTACACCTTC.

The gene calls are TRBV5-1 and TRBJ2-1; 8 bases agree with TRBD2. The germline V gene has CDR1 SGHRS and CDR2 YFSETQ. J lost 10 bases, V lost 3 bases, and 15 bases had no gene match. The CDR3 spans 16 residues. The CDR3 DNA is TGCGCCAGCAGCTCCTCTAACGGGAGGGCCCCGGGGGAGCAGTTCTTC. Translating gives CASSSSNGRAPGEQFF.

This chain uses TRBV24-1 with TRBJ2-5; 7 nucleotides match TRBD2. The CDR3 consists of 16 residues. V was pared by 4 bases and J by 4 bases, with 11 bases of the junction left unmatched. Germline loops: CDR1 KGHDR, CDR2 SFDVKD. The CDR3 region has the DNA TGTGCCACCAGTGACGGGGGTCCCGGGGGGTTAGAGACCCAGTACTTC. This encodes CATSDGGPGGLETQYF.

The rearrangement joins TRBV30 to TRBJ1-1; D unresolved. The CDR3 has 12 amino acids. V was trimmed by 7 bases and J by 1 base, leaving 10 bases between them. Germline loops: CDR1 GTSNPN, CDR2 SVGIG (reference sequence). CDR3 nucleotide sequence: TGTGCCTCCGCGGAGCGGAACACTGAAGCTTTCTTT. Translation gives CASAERNTEAFF.

This chain joins TRBV6-5 and TRBJ1-6; 9 nucleotides line up with TRBD1. Per germline, CDR1 MNHEY and CDR2 SVGAGI. The V gene end was trimmed by 2 bases and the J gene end by 10 bases; junction bases not matched to a gene: 6. The CDR3 sequence is 15 residues long. DNA for the CDR3: TGTGCCAGCAGTTACCAACTAACAGGGGGCTCACCCCTCCACTTT. It codes for CASSYQLTGGSPLHF.

The genes are TRBV6-5 and TRBJ1-2, with D uncertain. V was cut by 0 bases and J by 6 bases, with 11 bases left in between. The CDR3 is 14 residues long. Germline V lookup: CDR1 MNHEY, CDR2 SVGAGI. The CDR3 coding sequence is TGTGCCAGCAGTTACTCGGACTCCGGCGATGGCTACACCTTC. As protein: CASSYSDSGDGYTF.

There are a few counts of this clone. The genes are TRBV29-1 and TRBJ2-2; no clear D gene. Looked up from germline, CDR1 is SQVTM and CDR2 is ANQGSEA. Trimming stripped 4 bases from V and 4 bases from J, with 4 bases between. The CDR3 has 11 amino acids. Here the CDR3 reads CSVAITGELFF. DNA for the CDR3: TGCAGCGTTGCAATCACCGGGGAGCTGTTTTTT.

The rearrangement links TRBV4-1 to TRBJ1-3; D remains unclear. CDR3 length equals 13 residues. Germline V CDR1 and CDR2: MGHRA, YSYEKL. Trimming removed 4 bases at V and 9 bases at J, with 13 bases between. The DNA of the CDR3 is TGCGCCAGCAGCCCGAAGAGTCGCGCCACCATATATTTT. Translating it yields CASSPKSRATIYF.

V and J are TRBV11-3 and TRBJ2-2; TRBD1 aligns across 10 bases. Germline V CDR1 and CDR2: SGHNT, YENEEA. The length of the CDR3 is 15 residues. J gave up 3 bases and V 5 bases, and 3 bases lay outside the gene matches. The CDR3 DNA follows: TGTGCCAGCAGCCTCGGGACAGGGGACACCGGGGAGCTGTTTTTT. It encodes CASSLGTGDTGELFF.

The chain joins TRBV4-3 to TRBJ2-3; D may be TRBD1 (7 bases). CDR3 length: 18 amino acids. Germline-derived CDR1 and CDR2 are LGHNA and YSLEER. V lost 1 base, J lost 6 bases, and 23 bases lay in between. CDR3: CASSQGPTGDSEGDTQYF. CDR3 sequence (DNA): TGCGCCAGCAGCCAAGGGCCTACGGGGGACAGTGAGGGGGATACGCAGTATTTT.

This clone was seen a single time. The rearrangement uses TRBV9 and TRBJ1-3; D possibly corresponds to TRBD1 (5 bases). V was cut by 0 bases and J by 4 bases, with 11 bases left in between. Germline V lookup: CDR1 SGDLS, CDR2 YYNGEE. CDR3 size: 15 residues. The CDR3 protein is CASSVVGQSGNTIYF. CDR3 nucleotide sequence: TGTGCCAGCAGCGTAGTGGGGCAATCGGGAAACACCATATATTTT.

V and J are TRBV7-9 and TRBJ2-7; 7 bases align to TRBD1. V lost 5 bases and J lost 4; bases outside the gene matches: 5. This CDR3 contains 13 residues. CDR1 SEHNR and CDR2 FQNEAQ come from the germline V gene (reference sequence). Here the CDR3 DNA reads TGTGCCAGCAGCGTTGGGACAGTTTACGAGCAGTACTTC. Translation: CASSVGTVYEQYF. Full variable domain (remainder filled in from reference TRBV7-9 and TRBJ2-7): DTGVSQNPRHKITKRGQNVTFRCDPISEHNRLYWYRQTLGQGPEFLTYFQNEAQLEKSRLLSDRFSAERPKGSFSTLEIQRTEQGDSAMYLCASSVGTVYEQYFGPGTRLTVT.

The rearrangement uses TRBV12-3 or TRBV12-4 and TRBJ1-5; unclear D gene. The CDR3 consists of 12 residues. The ends were cut back, 7 bases at V and 3 bases at J, with 7 bases in the middle. CDR3 DNA sequence: TGTGCCAGCACCAACTTCAATCAGCCCCAGCATTTT. Its translation: CASTNFNQPQHF.

V is TRBV2 and J is TRBJ2-3; 7 bases align to TRBD1. Germline V gene lookup returns CDR1 SNHLY and CDR2 FYNNEI. Germline trimming cut 6 bases from V and 6 bases from J; bases unmatched to any gene: 6. The CDR3 is made up of 13 amino acids. CDR3 DNA: TGTGCCAGCAGAACAGGGGTGAGGGATACGCAGTATTTT. It is translated as CASRTGVRDTQYF.

The rearrangement links TRBV19 to TRBJ2-5; TRBD1 aligns across 8 bases. This CDR3 comprises 13 residues. J was trimmed by 4 bases and V by 6 bases; bases with no gene match: 4. Germline CDR1 and CDR2: LNHDA and SQIVND (reference sequence). CDR3 coding DNA: TGTGCCAGTAGCGACAGGGGCCGAGAGACCCAGTACTTC. Translating it yields CASSDRGRETQYF.

The chain employs TRBV28 and TRBJ2-7; possibly TRBD2 for D (6 bases). This CDR3 comprises 13 residues. Trimming left V 5 bases short and J 2 bases short, with 10 bases between. The germline gives CDR1 MDHEN, CDR2 SYDVKM. The CDR3 coding sequence is TGTGCCAGCAGTGGAGGGAGGCCCTACGAGCAGTACTTC. It codes for CASSGGRPYEQYF.

The rearrangement uses TRBV10-1 and TRBJ2-3; TRBD1 aligns across 7 bases. Trimming took 8 bases from V and 4 from J; bases not matched to a gene: 9. Germline CDR1 and CDR2: WNHNN and SYGVQD (reference sequence). The CDR3 spans 14 residues. CDR3 region: CASSGQADSDTQYF. In nucleotides, the CDR3 is TGCGCCAGCTCCGGACAGGCCGACTCAGATACGCAGTATTTT.

This sequence joins TRBV11-2 and TRBJ2-3; TRBD2 matches at 7 bases. CDR3 size: 14 residues. Trimming at V came to 7 bases and at J to 4 bases, leaving 8 bases not matched to a gene. In germline, CDR1 is SGHAT, CDR2 FQNNGV. CDR3: CASISGIGADTQYF. The CDR3 bases are TGTGCCAGCATCAGCGGGATAGGGGCAGATACGCAGTATTTT.

CDR3 nucleotide sequence: TGTGCCAGCAGCGTGGGGGGACAGGGGGCGCTTGGGGCCAACGTCCTGACTTTC. It translates to CASSVGGQGALGANVLTF. J is TRBJ2-6 and V is TRBV9; 12 bases agree with TRBD1. V trimming: 2 bases; J trimming: 3 bases; junction bases outside the gene matches: 6. This CDR3 contains 18 residues. Germline CDR1 and CDR2: SGDLS and YYNGEE.

This clone is a singleton in its sample. The chain employs TRBV6-5 and TRBJ2-7, with a possible D match to TRBD2 (7 bases). Germline lookup yields CDR1 MNHEY and CDR2 SVGAGI. Trimming removed 0 bases at V and 4 bases at J, with 16 bases between. CDR3 length: 16 amino acids. CDR3 sequence reads: CASSYSKGGGLYEQYF. The CDR3 DNA is TGTGCCAGCAGTTACTCGAAAGGGGGGGGGCTGTACGAGCAGTACTTC.

The chain uses TRBV11-3 and TRBJ1-1; weak D call: TRBD1 (6 bases). Trimming cost V 6 bases and J 3 bases, with 17 bases left between them. CDR1 and CDR2 from the germline V gene are SGHNT and YENEEA. The CDR3 contains 15 residues. This chain's CDR3 is CASSSGQQSHTEAFF. Written as DNA, the CDR3 is TGTGCCAGCAGTTCAGGACAGCAGTCCCACACTGAAGCTTTCTTT.

A word on this clone: The germline gene is not matched at one end of the junction; a read error may be the cause. The rearrangement joins TRBV19 to TRBJ1-1; weak D call: TRBD1 (5 bases). CDR3 length: 14 amino acids. Germline CDR1 LNHDA, CDR2 SQIVND (reference sequence). CDR3 region: CASNIRHPGTEAFF. The CDR3 DNA follows: TGTGCCAGTAATATACGCCATCCAGGGACTGAAGCTTTCTTT.

The chain combines TRBV28 with TRBJ1-5; D perhaps matches TRBD1 (5 bases). CDR3 length equals 16 residues. CDR1 and CDR2 (germline): MDHEN, SYDVKM. V was pared by 6 bases and J by 11 bases, with 26 bases between. CDR3 sequence reads: CASRLGGTLDRQTQHF. The CDR3 DNA follows: TGTGCCAGCAGACTGGGCGGGACCCTTGATCGGCAGACCCAGCATTTT.

This clone was observed a few times. The chain combines TRBV7-2 with TRBJ2-7; no firm D call. The CDR3 runs 12 residues. Germline lookup yields CDR1 SGHTA and CDR2 FQGNSA. Between the trimmed V and J ends, which lost 5 bases and 4 bases, there was a span of 9 bases. The CDR3 region is CASSRQRYEQYF. The CDR3, as DNA: TGTGCCAGCAGCCGCCAACGGTACGAGCAGTACTTC. Using reference TRBV7-2 and TRBJ2-7 for the parts outside the CDR3, the full variable domain is GAGVSQSPSNKVTEKGKDVELRCDPISGHTALYWYRQSLGQGLEFLIYFQGNSAPDKSGLPSDRFSAERTGGSVSTLTIQRTQQEDSAVYLCASSRQRYEQYFGPGTRLTVT.

The chain uses TRBV6-5 and TRBJ1-2; TRBD1 might be the D (6 bases). CDR3 size: 14 residues. V was clipped by 9 bases and J by 2 bases, with 16 bases between them. CDR1 MNHEY and CDR2 SVGAGI come from the germline V gene. The CDR3 nucleotides are TGTGCCAGTTTCGCCTCGGGACAAAACTATGGCTACACCTTC. Its translation: CASFASGQNYGYTF.

This clone was seen only once. The rearrangement joins TRBV7-2 to TRBJ2-5, with 11 bases identical to TRBD2. The germline CDR1 and CDR2 sequences are SGHTA and FQGNSA. The CDR3 is made up of 16 amino acids. Trimming took 2 bases from V and 5 from J; bases not matched to a gene: 7. The CDR3 sequence is CASSLSGLAGRETQYF. The CDR3 DNA reads as TGTGCCAGCAGCTTAAGTGGACTAGCGGGTCGGGAGACCCAGTACTTC.